Listed below are T cell receptor beta chains from one sample, sequenced in a study of lymphopenia after photon versus proton radiotherapy. The method was immunoSEQ multiplex PCR; TCRdb's version includes in-frame clones alone and lacks a portion of them. The table includes tens of thousands of clones, around 87% detected once. Sequenced here: peripheral blood, sampled from a patient treated with proton-based radiotherapy. The origin of the receptors is a man older than 75 with esophageal cancer. CDR3s include the opening cysteine and the closing phenylalanine or tryptophan. The D gene is left open where the match is weak. The size field is filled for only some rows; it gives once, few, many or a size class.

abundance: -
len: 16
d_gene: -
j_gene: TRBJ2-2
v_gene: TRBV9
CDR3nt: TGTGCCAGCAGCGTAGGAGGCAGCACGAACACCGGGGAGCTGTTTTTT
CDR3aa: CASSVGGSTNTGELFF

abundance: -
len: 14
d_gene: -
j_gene: TRBJ2-1
v_gene: TRBV28
CDR3nt: TGTGCCAGCACCTCGTTCAGGGGCGGGCCCGAGCAGTTCTTC
CDR3aa: CASTSFRGGPEQFF

abundance: -
len: 18
d_gene: -
j_gene: TRBJ2-2
v_gene: TRBV27
CDR3nt: TGTGCCAGCAGTTTAGGAAGGGGTTTAGCGAAGAACACCGGGGAGCTGTTTTTT
CDR3aa: CASSLGRGLAKNTGELFF

abundance: -
len: 13
d_gene: -
j_gene: TRBJ1-1
v_gene: TRBV7-2
CDR3nt: TGTGCCAGCAGCTGGGAGTTGAACACTGAAGCTTTCTTT
CDR3aa: CASSWELNTEAFF

abundance: -
len: 13
d_gene: -
j_gene: TRBJ2-3
v_gene: TRBV7-2
CDR3nt: TGTGCCAGCAGCCTAAACCTAGCGGATACGCAGTATTTT
CDR3aa: CASSLNLADTQYF

abundance: -
len: 14
d_gene: -
j_gene: TRBJ2-1
v_gene: TRBV2
CDR3nt: TGTGCCAGCGGGGTAGGGACGGTAGTCTCTGAGCAGTTCTTC
CDR3aa: CASGVGTVVSEQFF

abundance: -
len: 16
d_gene: TRBD1
j_gene: TRBJ2-7
v_gene: TRBV4-2
CDR3nt: TGTGCCAGCAGCCCCTCATCCGGGACAGGGTCCCACGAGCAGTACTTC
CDR3aa: CASSPSSGTGSHEQYF

abundance: -
len: 16
d_gene: TRBD2
j_gene: TRBJ2-3
v_gene: TRBV4-3
CDR3nt: TGCGCCAGCAGCCACTTAGCGGGACCTAGCACAGATACGCAGTATTTT
CDR3aa: CASSHLAGPSTDTQYF

abundance: -
len: 13
d_gene: -
j_gene: TRBJ2-4
v_gene: TRBV7-9
CDR3nt: TGTGCCAGCAGCTTTTCCATGGCTAACATTCAGTACTTC
CDR3aa: CASSFSMANIQYF

abundance: -
len: 12
d_gene: TRBD1
j_gene: TRBJ2-1
v_gene: TRBV19
CDR3nt: TGTGCCAGTAGTCCCCAGGGGGATGAGCAGTTCTTC
CDR3aa: CASSPQGDEQFF

abundance: -
len: 15
d_gene: TRBD1
j_gene: TRBJ1-1
v_gene: TRBV4-3
CDR3nt: TGCGCCAGCAGCCAACAACAGGGGGCGAACACTGAAGCTTTCTTT
CDR3aa: CASSQQQGANTEAFF

abundance: -
len: 16
d_gene: -
j_gene: TRBJ2-1
v_gene: TRBV10-3
CDR3nt: TGTGCCATCAGTGAGTCGAACAGTCCACCTGACAATGAGCAGTTCTTC
CDR3aa: CAISESNSPPDNEQFF

abundance: few
len: 15
d_gene: -
j_gene: TRBJ2-7
v_gene: TRBV19
CDR3nt: TGTGCCAGTAGCTCCCAGGGGAAAGGGATCTACGAGCAGTACTTC
CDR3aa: CASSSQGKGIYEQYF

abundance: few
len: 12
d_gene: -
j_gene: TRBJ1-1
v_gene: TRBV29-1
CDR3nt: TGCAGGGGCGACAGGTCCTCCACTGAAGCTTTCTTT
CDR3aa: CRGDRSSTEAFF

abundance: -
len: 14
d_gene: -
j_gene: TRBJ2-1
v_gene: TRBV4-3
CDR3nt: TGCGCCAGCAGCCAAGAAACAGGGTGGAATGAGCAGTTCTTC
CDR3aa: CASSQETGWNEQFF

abundance: -
len: 19
d_gene: -
j_gene: TRBJ2-1
v_gene: TRBV7-2
CDR3nt: TGTGCCAGCACTTTAGTAGCTCTAACCCGAGCGAGCTCCTACAATGAGCAGTTCTTC
CDR3aa: CASTLVALTRASSYNEQFF

abundance: few
len: 15
d_gene: -
j_gene: TRBJ1-3
v_gene: TRBV7-2
CDR3nt: TGTGCCAGCAGCCTCTTGGAGGGTTCTGGAAACACCATATATTTT
CDR3aa: CASSLLEGSGNTIYF

abundance: -
len: 12
d_gene: -
j_gene: TRBJ2-7
v_gene: TRBV18
CDR3nt: TGTGCCAGCTCCCCCTTGGCGAACGAGCAGTACTTC
CDR3aa: CASSPLANEQYF

abundance: -
len: 15
d_gene: TRBD1
j_gene: TRBJ2-2
v_gene: TRBV5-1
CDR3nt: TGCGCCAGCAGCTTACAGGGGCCGAACACCGGGGAGCTGTTTTTT
CDR3aa: CASSLQGPNTGELFF

abundance: -
len: 18
d_gene: TRBD1
j_gene: TRBJ2-3
v_gene: TRBV5-1
CDR3nt: TGCGCCAGCAGCTTGGAAGGGACAGGGGGGGCACTCACAGATACGCAGTATTTT
CDR3aa: CASSLEGTGGALTDTQYF

abundance: -
len: 15
d_gene: TRBD2
j_gene: TRBJ2-5
v_gene: TRBV2
CDR3nt: TGTGCCAGCAGTGAATTAGCGGGAAAACAAGAGACCCAGTACTTC
CDR3aa: CASSELAGKQETQYF

abundance: -
len: 19
d_gene: TRBD2
j_gene: TRBJ2-1
v_gene: TRBV5-5
CDR3nt: TGTGCCAGCAGCTCGACCGGGCGCCTAGCGGACCATCTATACAATGAGCAGTTCTTC
CDR3aa: CASSSTGRLADHLYNEQFF

abundance: -
len: 16
d_gene: -
j_gene: TRBJ1-1
v_gene: TRBV10-2
CDR3nt: TGCGCCAGCAGTGAGTCGATGGGGGATTTGAACACTGAAGCTTTCTTT
CDR3aa: CASSESMGDLNTEAFF

abundance: -
len: 15
d_gene: TRBD1
j_gene: TRBJ2-1
v_gene: TRBV27
CDR3nt: TGTGCCAGCACGACAGGGGGCTCGATTGGAAATGAGCAGTTCTTC
CDR3aa: CASTTGGSIGNEQFF

abundance: once
len: 16
d_gene: -
j_gene: TRBJ2-1
v_gene: TRBV9
CDR3nt: TGTGCCAGCAGCCTAAGGGTGGCAGGGGCCTCGGATGAGCAGTTCTTC
CDR3aa: CASSLRVAGASDEQFF

abundance: -
len: 15
d_gene: -
j_gene: TRBJ2-5
v_gene: TRBV4-1
CDR3nt: TGCGCCAGCAGCCAAGAGTTTAGCGGCTTCCGGCCATGGTACTTC
CDR3aa: CASSQEFSGFRPWYF

abundance: -
len: 13
d_gene: -
j_gene: TRBJ2-1
v_gene: TRBV27
CDR3nt: TGTGCCAGCAGCCCCCTTGGGTCGGTAAAGCAGTTCTTC
CDR3aa: CASSPLGSVKQFF

abundance: few
len: 12
d_gene: -
j_gene: TRBJ1-1
v_gene: TRBV30
CDR3nt: TGTGCCAGGGACACCTTGAACACTGAAGCTTTCTTT
CDR3aa: CARDTLNTEAFF

abundance: -
len: 14
d_gene: -
j_gene: TRBJ2-5
v_gene: TRBV7-3
CDR3nt: TGTGCCAGCAGCTTATTGGGTGGACAAGAGACCCAGTACTTC
CDR3aa: CASSLLGGQETQYF

abundance: -
len: 14
d_gene: -
j_gene: TRBJ2-7
v_gene: TRBV27
CDR3nt: TGTGCCAGCAGTTTATCCCTACCTGCCAGCGAGCAGTACTTC
CDR3aa: CASSLSLPASEQYF

abundance: -
len: 15
d_gene: -
j_gene: TRBJ2-1
v_gene: TRBV5-1
CDR3nt: TGCGCCAGCAGCCTGGACTCTGCCGCCTACAATGAGCAGTTCTTC
CDR3aa: CASSLDSAAYNEQFF

abundance: -
len: 19
d_gene: TRBD1
j_gene: TRBJ1-1
v_gene: TRBV10-1
CDR3nt: TGCGCCAGCAGTGCGACTTATGAAACTGACAGGGGGCGACGCGGTGAAGCTTTCTTT
CDR3aa: CASSATYETDRGRRGEAFF

abundance: few
len: 16
d_gene: -
j_gene: TRBJ2-7
v_gene: TRBV11-2
CDR3nt: TGTGCCAGCAGCTTATTCCGGGGTCTAATGAACTACGAGCAGTACTTC
CDR3aa: CASSLFRGLMNYEQYF

abundance: -
len: 14
d_gene: TRBD1
j_gene: TRBJ2-7
v_gene: TRBV19
CDR3nt: TGTGCCAGTAGTACCCCGGGACAGAACTACGAGCAGTACTTC
CDR3aa: CASSTPGQNYEQYF

abundance: -
len: 14
d_gene: -
j_gene: TRBJ2-7
v_gene: TRBV5-1
CDR3nt: TGCGCCAGCAGCCGAGGAGGGGGCAAATACGAGCAGTACTTC
CDR3aa: CASSRGGGKYEQYF

abundance: -
len: 14
d_gene: TRBD1
j_gene: TRBJ2-7
v_gene: TRBV7-2
CDR3nt: TGTGCCAGCAGCTTGGTACAGGGGTCCTACGAGCAGTACTTC
CDR3aa: CASSLVQGSYEQYF

abundance: -
len: 15
d_gene: -
j_gene: TRBJ2-3
v_gene: TRBV19
CDR3nt: TGTGCCAGTAGTATTCGCGGGGCCCTCTCAGATACGCAGTATTTT
CDR3aa: CASSIRGALSDTQYF

abundance: -
len: 21
d_gene: TRBD1
j_gene: TRBJ2-7
v_gene: TRBV6-1
CDR3nt: TGTGCCAGCAGTGAATGGGACAGGGGGTTGGGTCTACTGGGGCCATCCTACGAGCAGTACTTC
CDR3aa: CASSEWDRGLGLLGPSYEQYF

abundance: -
len: 16
d_gene: -
j_gene: TRBJ1-6
v_gene: TRBV6-5
CDR3nt: TGTGCCAGCAGTTACCTTGAGGACGGTCTGAGGTCACCCCTCCACTTT
CDR3aa: CASSYLEDGLRSPLHF

abundance: once
len: 13
d_gene: TRBD1
j_gene: TRBJ2-7
v_gene: TRBV28
CDR3nt: TGTGCCAGCATAGACAGGGGGGACTACGAGCAGTACTTC
CDR3aa: CASIDRGDYEQYF

abundance: once
len: 13
d_gene: -
j_gene: TRBJ2-5
v_gene: TRBV18
CDR3nt: TGTGCCAGCTCCGGACAGAGAGAAGAGACCCAGTACTTC
CDR3aa: CASSGQREETQYF

abundance: -
len: 15
d_gene: -
j_gene: TRBJ2-7
v_gene: TRBV5-4
CDR3nt: TGTGCCAGCAGCCAAGACAGAGGGTCCCCCTACGAGCAGTACTTC
CDR3aa: CASSQDRGSPYEQYF

abundance: once
len: 15
d_gene: -
j_gene: TRBJ2-3
v_gene: TRBV7-7
CDR3nt: TGTGCCAGCAGCTTAGGGCGGGGCCGCACAGATACGCAGTATTTT
CDR3aa: CASSLGRGRTDTQYF

abundance: -
len: 16
d_gene: -
j_gene: TRBJ1-2
v_gene: TRBV11-2
CDR3nt: TGTGCCAGCAGCTTAGATTGGGGGGGAGGGAGCTATGGCTACACCTTC
CDR3aa: CASSLDWGGGSYGYTF

abundance: -
len: 14
d_gene: -
j_gene: TRBJ1-1
v_gene: TRBV7-2
CDR3nt: TGTGCCAGCAGCCCGGGGGCAGCTAACACTGAAGCTTTCTTT
CDR3aa: CASSPGAANTEAFF

abundance: -
len: 18
d_gene: -
j_gene: TRBJ1-1
v_gene: TRBV18
CDR3nt: TGTGCCAGCTCAACCCCCCGCAGGGCGAGTTATATGGGCACTGAAGCTTTCTTT
CDR3aa: CASSTPRRASYMGTEAFF

abundance: -
len: 17
d_gene: TRBD2
j_gene: TRBJ2-3
v_gene: TRBV27
CDR3nt: TGTGCCAGCAGTCCACAGCGACTAGCGGGGTACACAGATACGCAGTATTTT
CDR3aa: CASSPQRLAGYTDTQYF

abundance: -
len: 14
d_gene: -
j_gene: TRBJ2-1
v_gene: TRBV5-1
CDR3nt: TGCGCCAGCAGCTTGGGCAACAGCTACAATGAGCAGTTCTTC
CDR3aa: CASSLGNSYNEQFF

abundance: -
len: 19
d_gene: TRBD1
j_gene: TRBJ2-7
v_gene: TRBV27
CDR3nt: TGTGCCAGCAGTTTGACCATTCCGAAGCCGACAGGGTCAACCTACGAGCAGTACTTC
CDR3aa: CASSLTIPKPTGSTYEQYF

abundance: -
len: 16
d_gene: TRBD1
j_gene: TRBJ1-2
v_gene: TRBV5-6
CDR3nt: TGTGCCAGCAGCTTGGCCCGGACAGGGGGCATCTATGGCTACACCTTC
CDR3aa: CASSLARTGGIYGYTF

abundance: -
len: 14
d_gene: TRBD1
j_gene: TRBJ1-3
v_gene: TRBV9
CDR3nt: TGTGCCAGCACCCGGGACAGGGTTGGAAACACCATATATTTT
CDR3aa: CASTRDRVGNTIYF

abundance: -
len: 15
d_gene: -
j_gene: TRBJ1-3
v_gene: TRBV9
CDR3nt: TGTGCCAGCAGCGTAGGAGGGTCTGGAGGAAACACCATATATTTT
CDR3aa: CASSVGGSGGNTIYF

abundance: -
len: 13
d_gene: TRBD2
j_gene: TRBJ2-3
v_gene: TRBV6-1
CDR3nt: TGTGCCTCCCTTAGCGGGCTGACAGATACGCAGTATTTT
CDR3aa: CASLSGLTDTQYF

abundance: -
len: 11
d_gene: -
j_gene: TRBJ1-1
v_gene: TRBV20-1
CDR3nt: TGCAGTGCTAGAGTCGAGGGTCCAGCTTTCTTT
CDR3aa: CSARVEGPAFF

abundance: -
len: 13
d_gene: -
j_gene: TRBJ2-7
v_gene: TRBV30
CDR3nt: TGTGCCTGGAGTCGTAGGAATTCCTACGAGCAGTACTTC
CDR3aa: CAWSRRNSYEQYF

abundance: -
len: 15
d_gene: -
j_gene: TRBJ1-4
v_gene: TRBV7-6
CDR3nt: TGTGCCAGCAGCTTAGGTGGCAGACTTAATGAAAAACTGTTTTTT
CDR3aa: CASSLGGRLNEKLFF

abundance: -
len: 13
d_gene: -
j_gene: TRBJ2-1
v_gene: TRBV19
CDR3nt: TGTGCCAGTAGTATGGACTCGAACAATGAGCAGTTCTTC
CDR3aa: CASSMDSNNEQFF

abundance: -
len: 14
d_gene: -
j_gene: TRBJ2-7
v_gene: TRBV5-5
CDR3nt: TGTGCCAGCAGCTTGGTTCGGGGGAGGTACGAGCAGTACTTC
CDR3aa: CASSLVRGRYEQYF

abundance: -
len: 18
d_gene: TRBD2
j_gene: TRBJ2-2
v_gene: TRBV5-5
CDR3nt: TGTGCCAGCAGCTTGGGGCCCGCTAGCGGGGGGGACACCGGGGAGCTGTTTTTT
CDR3aa: CASSLGPASGGDTGELFF

abundance: -
len: 13
d_gene: TRBD1
j_gene: TRBJ1-2
v_gene: TRBV7-3
CDR3nt: TGTGCCAGCAGCACCGGGACAGGGGATGGCTACACCTTC
CDR3aa: CASSTGTGDGYTF